One sample yielded the 4 T cell receptor beta chains listed below, sequenced in a study of CD8 T cells in ankylosing spondylitis. TCRdb redid the calling of the 5' RACE reads with MiXCR, one entry per CDR3 protein. The sample lists roughly 160,000 distinct CDR3 sequences; 9.8% were seen once. The sample comprised blood, either unsorted or a sorted T cell fraction (not recorded which). These receptors came from a female donor with ankylosing spondylitis or in good health (not recorded which).

This clonotype was found many times. V and J are TRBV29-1 and TRBJ2-7; D gene unclear. V was cut by 0 bases and J by 3 bases, with 6 bases left in between. CDR1 SQVTM and CDR2 ANQGSEA come from the germline V gene. There are 12 residues in the CDR3. The CDR3 DNA is TGCAGCGTTGAAGATCTGGGCTACGAGCAGTACTTC. Its translation is CSVEDLGYEQYF.

This chain links TRBV7-9 with TRBJ1-3; no clear D gene. The CDR3 is 14 amino acids. Germline assignment: CDR1 SEHNR and CDR2 FQNEAQ (reference sequence). Trimming took off 8 bases at V and 2 bases at J, with 13 bases between the two ends. In DNA form, the CDR3 reads TGTGCCAGCTTAGGCCGGATCGCTGGAAACACCATATATTTT. It is translated as CASLGRIAGNTIYF.

The chain is built from TRBV20-1 and TRBJ1-1, with 8 bases lining up with TRBD1. The CDR3 sequence is 14 residues long. J lost 6 bases, V lost 1 base, and 7 bases had no gene match. Germline V gene data show CDR1 as DFQATT and CDR2 as SNEGSKA (reference sequence). The CDR3 nucleotides are TGCAGTGCTAGAGTCCCAGGGGGCGGTTCTGAAGCTTTCTTT. Protein: CSARVPGGGSEAFF.

The sample holds many counts of this clonotype. J is TRBJ2-3 and V is TRBV11-2; no clear D gene. Germline CDR1 is SGHAT and CDR2 is FQNNGV. The CDR3 runs 14 residues. Trimming took off 5 bases at V and 0 bases at J, with 9 bases between the two ends. The chain's CDR3 is CASSPYTSTDTQYF. As DNA, the CDR3 is TGTGCCAGCAGCCCTTATACGAGCACAGATACGCAGTATTTT.